This is a list of T cell receptor beta chains from one sample in a study of T cells in Graves' hyperthyroidism and ophthalmopathy. In TCRdb, the multiplex PCR reads were re-called with MiXCR into one record per CDR3 protein. This table has about 740,000 distinct CDR3 sequences, approximately 14% appearing once. Material: blood. All receptors derive from a woman aged 18-29 years with Graves' hyperthyroidism. CDR3s include the opening cysteine and the closing phenylalanine or tryptophan. Each record gives: D gene, J gene, V gene, clone size, CDR3 DNA, CDR3 protein. The D gene is left open where the match is weak. Not every row has a clone size; where given, it reads once, few, many or a size class.

D: .; J: TRBJ2-1; V: TRBV27; size: .; DNA: TGTGCCAGCAACCCCGGAGGGACTGAGCAGTTCTTC; CDR3: CASNPGGTEQFF
D: .; J: TRBJ2-7; V: TRBV7-9; size: many; DNA: TGTGCCAGCAGCTCAAGCCAGGGGACCTACGAGCAGTACTTC; CDR3: CASSSSQGTYEQYF
D: .; J: TRBJ1-1; V: TRBV6-2/TRBV6-3; size: many; DNA: TGTGCCAGCAGTTCCTCGGGGATTAAGGATGAAGCTTTCTTT; CDR3: CASSSSGIKDEAFF
D: .; J: TRBJ1-2; V: TRBV27; size: many; DNA: TGTGCCAGCAGTTCGACGGACAACTATGGCTACACCTTC; CDR3: CASSSTDNYGYTF
D: .; J: TRBJ2-7; V: TRBV15; size: many; DNA: TGTGCCACCAGCAGAGATCAAGCGGCCGCGAGGCGCGAGCAGTACTTC; CDR3: CATSRDQAAARREQYF
D: .; J: TRBJ2-7; V: TRBV14; size: few; DNA: TGTGCCAGCAGCCAAAGTTACCAGCAGTACTTC; CDR3: CASSQSYQQYF
D: .; J: TRBJ1-2; V: TRBV13; size: few; DNA: TGTGCCAGCAGCTTTAGGTGGGGGCGTGATGACTATGGCTACACCTTC; CDR3: CASSFRWGRDDYGYTF
D: TRBD1; J: TRBJ2-3; V: TRBV9; size: few; DNA: TGTGCCAGCAGCGTAGTTGGGACAGGGAACACCGTCCGGGATACGCAGTATTTT; CDR3: CASSVVGTGNTVRDTQYF
D: .; J: TRBJ2-3; V: TRBV7-3; size: .; DNA: TGTGCCAGCAGCTTACGCCCACGGGGAGATACGCAGTATTTT; CDR3: CASSLRPRGDTQYF
D: TRBD1; J: TRBJ2-7; V: TRBV20-1; size: many; DNA: TGCAGTGCTAGAGCCCCAAACAGGGGCAGCCGTAGGGAGCAGTACTTC; CDR3: CSARAPNRGSRREQYF
D: TRBD2; J: TRBJ2-7; V: TRBV3-1; size: many; DNA: TGTGCCAGCAGCCAGCCGGGACTAGCGGGGGACTACGAGCAGTACTTC; CDR3: CASSQPGLAGDYEQYF
D: .; J: TRBJ1-3; V: TRBV6-6; size: .; DNA: TGTGCCAGCAGTTACTCGCCTAGGACCGCGATCCGAAACACCATATATTTT; CDR3: CASSYSPRTAIRNTIYF
D: TRBD1; J: TRBJ2-7; V: TRBV6-2/TRBV6-3; size: .; DNA: TGTGCCAGCAGTTACTCTACAGGGGTGTCCTACGAGCAGTACTTC; CDR3: CASSYSTGVSYEQYF
D: .; J: TRBJ2-5; V: TRBV2; size: many; DNA: TGTGCCAGCAGTGAGGTTGAGACCCAGTACTTC; CDR3: CASSEVETQYF
D: TRBD2; J: TRBJ2-2; V: TRBV27; size: few; DNA: TGTGCCAGCAGTTTATCAGTACTAGCGGGAGGAATCACCGGGGAGCTGCTTTTT; CDR3: CASSLSVLAGGITGELLF
D: .; J: TRBJ2-3; V: TRBV20-1; size: many; DNA: TGCAGTGCTAGACGGGCGGGCATCACAGATACGCAGTATTTT; CDR3: CSARRAGITDTQYF
D: .; J: TRBJ2-2; V: TRBV28; size: .; DNA: TGTGCCAGCAGTTTGGGACGGGATCTTACCGGGGAGCTGTTTTTT; CDR3: CASSLGRDLTGELFF
D: .; J: TRBJ1-1; V: TRBV7-2; size: many; DNA: TGTGCCAGCAGCTTACCCCCCGACAGTAACACTGAAGCTTTCTTT; CDR3: CASSLPPDSNTEAFF
D: .; J: TRBJ1-2; V: TRBV6-1; size: .; DNA: TGTGCCAGCAGTGAACGGGCAAACCTGTACTATGGCTACACCTTC; CDR3: CASSERANLYYGYTF
D: .; J: TRBJ2-6; V: TRBV2; size: many; DNA: TGTGCCAGCAGACGGACAAGCTCTGGGGCCAACGTCCTGACTTTC; CDR3: CASRRTSSGANVLTF